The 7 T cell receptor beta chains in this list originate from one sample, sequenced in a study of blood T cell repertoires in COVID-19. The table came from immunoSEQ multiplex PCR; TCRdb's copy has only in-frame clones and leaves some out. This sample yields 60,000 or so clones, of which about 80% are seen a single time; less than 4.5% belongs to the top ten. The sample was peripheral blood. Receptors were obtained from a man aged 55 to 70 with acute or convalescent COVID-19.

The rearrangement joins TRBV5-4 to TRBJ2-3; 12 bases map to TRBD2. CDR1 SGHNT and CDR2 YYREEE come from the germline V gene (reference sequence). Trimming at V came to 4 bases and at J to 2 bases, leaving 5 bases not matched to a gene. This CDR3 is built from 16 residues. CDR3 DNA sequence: TGTGCCAGCAGCCCTCGACTAGCGGGGGACACAGATACGCAGTATTTT. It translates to CASSPRLAGDTDTQYF.

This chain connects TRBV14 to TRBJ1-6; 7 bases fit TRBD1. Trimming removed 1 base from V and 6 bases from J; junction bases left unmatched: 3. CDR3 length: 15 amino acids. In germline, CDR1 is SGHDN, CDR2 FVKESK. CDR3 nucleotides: TGTGCCAGCAGCCAAGGGGGACAGATTAATTCACCCCTCCACTTT. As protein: CASSQGGQINSPLHF.

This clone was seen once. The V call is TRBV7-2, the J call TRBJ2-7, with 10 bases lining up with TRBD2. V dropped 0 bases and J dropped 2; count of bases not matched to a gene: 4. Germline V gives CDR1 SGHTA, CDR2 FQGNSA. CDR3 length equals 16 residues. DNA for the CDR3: TGTGCCAGCAGCTTAGCTAGCGGGGGGACCCCCTACGAGCAGTACTTC. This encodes CASSLASGGTPYEQYF. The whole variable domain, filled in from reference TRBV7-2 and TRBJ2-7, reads GAGVSQSPSNKVTEKGKDVELRCDPISGHTALYWYRQSLGQGLEFLIYFQGNSAPDKSGLPSDRFSAERTGGSVSTLTIQRTQQEDSAVYLCASSLASGGTPYEQYFGPGTRLTVT.

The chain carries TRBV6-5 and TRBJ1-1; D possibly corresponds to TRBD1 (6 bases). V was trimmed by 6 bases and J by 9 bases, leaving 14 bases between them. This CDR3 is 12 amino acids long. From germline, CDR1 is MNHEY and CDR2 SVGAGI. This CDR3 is CASSQGGQKAFF. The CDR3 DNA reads TGTGCCAGCAGCCAAGGGGGACAAAAAGCTTTCTTT.

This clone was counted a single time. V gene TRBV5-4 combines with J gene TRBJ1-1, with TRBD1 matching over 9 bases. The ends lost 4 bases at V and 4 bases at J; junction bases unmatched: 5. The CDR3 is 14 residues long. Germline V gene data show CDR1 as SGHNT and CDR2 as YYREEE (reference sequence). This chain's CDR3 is CASSVRDRVTEAFF. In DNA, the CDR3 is TGTGCCAGCAGCGTCCGGGACAGGGTCACTGAAGCTTTCTTT.

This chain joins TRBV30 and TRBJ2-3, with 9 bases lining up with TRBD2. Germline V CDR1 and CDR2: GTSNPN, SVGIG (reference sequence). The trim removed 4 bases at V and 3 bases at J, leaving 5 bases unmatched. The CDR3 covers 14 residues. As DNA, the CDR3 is TGTGCCTGGACCCTTAGCGGGGGAACAGATACGCAGTATTTT. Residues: CAWTLSGGTDTQYF.

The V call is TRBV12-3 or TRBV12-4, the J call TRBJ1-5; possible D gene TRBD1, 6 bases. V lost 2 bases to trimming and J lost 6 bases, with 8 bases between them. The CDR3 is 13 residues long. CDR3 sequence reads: CASSLQGFQPQHF. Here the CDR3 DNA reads TGTGCCAGCAGTTTACAGGGGTTTCAGCCCCAGCATTTT.